These 21 T cell receptor beta chains originate from one sample sequenced in a study of OX40 agonist ivuxolimab in advanced cancers. Libraries were prepared by immunoSEQ multiplex PCR; TCRdb keeps only in-frame clonotypes and omits some of them. The sample has 55,000 to 80,000 clones, about 90% seen once; the top ten hold over 4%. This specimen consisted of CD4+ or CD8+ T cells sorted from blood, obtained in a trial of the OX40 agonist ivuxolimab. These receptors were taken from an adult with an advanced solid tumor such as melanoma, head and neck, liver or kidney cancer.

The chain is built from TRBV28 and TRBJ1-2, with D tentatively TRBD1 (6 bases). The CDR3 sequence is 15 residues long. The V end lost 3 bases, the J end lost 9 bases, and 20 bases lay between the germline ends. Germline V gives CDR1 MDHEN, CDR2 SYDVKM. CDR3 protein: CASSFGGTPGSRYTF. In DNA form, the CDR3 reads TGTGCCAGCAGTTTTGGTGGGACACCGGGGTCTCGCTACACCTTC.

The V and J genes are TRBV14 and TRBJ1-2; no reliable D call. Trimming left V 0 bases short and J 4 bases short, with 12 bases between. Germline loops: CDR1 SGHDN, CDR2 FVKESK. The CDR3 extends over 15 amino acids. The CDR3 DNA is TGTGCCAGCAGCCAAGATAGCAATCGGGGCTATGGCTACACCTTC. Protein sequence: CASSQDSNRGYGYTF.

The chain combines TRBV27 with TRBJ2-7; possibly TRBD1 for D (6 bases). Trimming left V 4 bases short and J 3 bases short, with 16 bases between. CDR1 and CDR2 (germline): MNHEY, SMNVEV (reference sequence). The CDR3 length is 15 residues. This CDR3 reads CASSSLRNRVYEQYF. The DNA for the CDR3 is TGTGCCAGCAGTTCCCTCCGTAACAGGGTCTACGAGCAGTACTTC.

The chain combines TRBV19 with TRBJ1-2; D unclear. CDR3 length: 15 residues. Trimming took off 3 bases at V and 1 base at J, with 12 bases between the two ends. The germline CDR1 and CDR2 sequences are LNHDA and SQIVND (reference sequence). The CDR3 DNA is TGTGCCAGTAGTATGAGACCCCTGGATAACTATGGCTACACCTTC. It yields the protein CASSMRPLDNYGYTF.

This clone is labeled medium-sized (0.01 to 0.1%). V gene TRBV5-1 combines with J gene TRBJ2-7, with TRBD2 matching 9 bases. The CDR3 has 15 amino acids. With V trimmed by 6 bases and J by 4 bases, 11 bases remained unmatched. The V gene's germline CDR1 is SGHRS and CDR2 YFSETQ. The CDR3 nucleotides read TGCGCCAGCACCCCCGACGGGCTAGCGGGATACGAGCAGTACTTC. As protein: CASTPDGLAGYEQYF.

The rearrangement uses TRBV28 and TRBJ1-5; TRBD1 agrees at 7 bases. CDR1 is MDHEN, CDR2 SYDVKM, per germline. Unmatched junction bases numbered 3, after V lost 6 bases and J lost 7 bases. The CDR3 is 12 residues long. The DNA of the CDR3 is TGTGCCAGCAGCCTGACAGGGCAGCCCCAGCATTTT. This encodes CASSLTGQPQHF. The entire variable domain, with the rest obtained from reference TRBV28 and TRBJ1-5, is as follows: DVKVTQSSRYLVKRTGEKVFLECVQDMDHENMFWYRQDPGLGLRLIYFSYDVKMKEKGDIPEGYSVSREKKERFSLILESASTNQTSMYLCASSLTGQPQHFGDGTRLSIL.

The count of this clone is one. The genes are TRBV6-5 and TRBJ2-7; 8 positions agree with TRBD1. The CDR3 spans 14 residues. Germline V gene lookup returns CDR1 MNHEY and CDR2 SVGAGI. V trimming: 7 bases; J trimming: 4 bases; junction bases outside the gene matches: 9. CDR3 protein: CASIDRTGKYEQYF. The DNA for the CDR3 is TGTGCCAGCATCGACCGGACAGGGAAATACGAGCAGTACTTC.

V gene TRBV21-1 combines with J gene TRBJ2-7; the table's D call, TRBD2, has no DNA check behind it. TRBV21-1 counts as a pseudogene. The CDR3 is 16 amino acids. CDR3 sequence (DNA): TGTGCCAGCAGCACCGTTAGCGGGTGCCACACCTACGAGCAGTACTTC. It codes for CASSTVSGCHTYEQYF.

The chain couples TRBV4-1 to TRBJ2-7, with 10 positions matching TRBD1. CDR3 length equals 15 residues. V shed 1 base, J shed 2 bases, and the junction held 2 bases outside the gene matches. From germline, CDR1 is MGHRA and CDR2 YSYEKL. CDR3 amino acids: CASSQAGTGAYEQYF. The CDR3 DNA reads as TGCGCCAGCAGCCAAGCCGGGACAGGGGCCTACGAGCAGTACTTC.

The J gene is TRBJ2-1, the V gene TRBV5-4; 7 nucleotides agree with TRBD2. Germline assignment: CDR1 SGHNT and CDR2 YYREEE (reference sequence). The CDR3 sequence is 16 residues long. After removal of 2 bases from V and 5 bases from J, the junction contained 10 bases not matched to a gene. The CDR3 nucleotides are TGTGCCAGCAGCTTAGGCGGGAGCGGACTAAACAATGAGCAGTTCTTC. Translated: CASSLGGSGLNNEQFF.

This chain connects TRBV5-5 to TRBJ1-5; D not certain. Trimming took 3 bases from V and 2 from J, leaving 15 bases between them. The germline V gene has CDR1 SGHKS and CDR2 YYEKEE (reference sequence). CDR3 length equals 16 residues. CDR3 nucleotides: TGTGCCAGCAGCTCTGAGGTGGGGTATGGCAATCAGCCCCAGCATTTT. It codes for CASSSEVGYGNQPQHF.

This chain uses TRBV29-1 with TRBJ2-7; the match to TRBD2 covers 11 bases. J lost 7 bases, V lost 2 bases, and 4 bases had no gene match. The CDR3 loop spans 13 amino acids. Germline V CDR1 and CDR2: SQVTM, ANQGSEA. The CDR3 protein is CSVERLAGGEQYF. In DNA, the CDR3 is TGCAGCGTTGAACGTCTAGCGGGAGGAGAGCAGTACTTC.

This chain connects TRBV28 to TRBJ1-2; TRBD1 matches 7 bases. The V gene end was trimmed by 3 bases and the J gene end by 3 bases; junction bases not matched to a gene: 4. The germline V gene encodes CDR1 MDHEN and CDR2 SYDVKM. This CDR3 spans 14 amino acids. CDR3: CASSFGQAHYGYTF. The CDR3 DNA reads as TGTGCCAGCAGTTTTGGACAGGCACACTATGGCTACACCTTC.

The chain carries TRBV28 and TRBJ1-2, with D possibly TRBD1 on 6 matching bases. V was shortened by 4 bases and J by 8 bases, with 17 bases between the two germline ends. The CDR3 sequence is 14 residues long. In germline, CDR1 is MDHEN, CDR2 SYDVKM. The CDR3 is CASSSGTPLGGYTF. CDR3 coding DNA: TGTGCCAGCAGTTCCGGGACACCCTTAGGGGGCTACACCTTC.

The chain employs TRBV29-1 and TRBJ1-2, with D perhaps TRBD1 (5 bases). This CDR3 region has 12 residues. Trimming took 1 base from V and 3 from J, leaving 6 bases between them. Germline V gene data show CDR1 as SQVTM and CDR2 as ANQGSEA. DNA for the CDR3: TGCAGCGTTGAAGGAGGGGACTATGGCTACACCTTC. This sequence encodes CSVEGGDYGYTF. Based on the CDR3 plus reference TRBV29-1 and TRBJ1-2, the full variable domain is SAVISQKPSRDICQRGTSLTIQCQVDSQVTMMFWYRQQPGQSLTLIATANQGSEATYESGFVIDKFPISRPNLTFSTLTVSNMSPEDSSIYLCSVEGGDYGYTFGSGTRLTVV.

V and J are TRBV10-1 and TRBJ2-2; D may be TRBD1 (5 bases). Germline CDR1 reads WNHNN; CDR2 reads SYGVQD (reference sequence). The V end was cut by 4 bases, the J end by 2 bases, with 17 bases between. The CDR3 is 17 amino acids. The DNA for the CDR3 is TGCGCCAGCAGTGGGGGCAGCCCAACTATTAACACCGGGGAGCTGTTTTTT. This encodes CASSGGSPTINTGELFF.

The chain recombines TRBV28 with TRBJ2-1, with TRBD2 matching over 9 bases. The CDR3 is made up of 16 amino acids. The V segment lost 2 bases and the J segment 4 bases; nucleotides outside the gene matches: 6. CDR1 is MDHEN, CDR2 SYDVKM, per germline. CDR3 coding DNA: TGTGCCAGCAGTTTACATGCGGGGGGGGTGTACAATGAGCAGTTCTTC. Protein sequence: CASSLHAGGVYNEQFF.

This clone was observed once. The gene calls are TRBV19 and TRBJ1-1, with no clear D. The germline gives CDR1 LNHDA, CDR2 SQIVND (reference sequence). The CDR3 consists of 14 residues. Trimming removed 2 bases from V and 0 bases from J, with 7 bases in between. CDR3 bases: TGTGCCAGTAGTATACAAAGGGTGAACACTGAAGCTTTCTTT. Amino acid sequence: CASSIQRVNTEAFF.

A few counts support this clone. This rearrangement joins TRBV11-2 to TRBJ2-7, with TRBD2 matching over 11 bases. The ends lost 2 bases at V and 7 bases at J; junction bases unmatched: 4. The V gene's germline CDR1 is SGHAT and CDR2 FQNNGV. This CDR3 comprises 14 residues. The CDR3 sequence is CASSLRLAGGEQYF. CDR3 DNA: TGTGCCAGCAGCTTACGGCTAGCGGGAGGTGAGCAGTACTTC.

The V and J genes are TRBV11-3 and TRBJ2-1; TRBD2 agrees at 9 bases. The CDR3 extends over 14 amino acids. Germline trimming cut 4 bases from V and 15 bases from J; bases unmatched to any gene: 13. CDR1 is SGHNT, CDR2 YENEEA, per germline. DNA for the CDR3: TGTGCCAGCAGCTCCCGGGGGCTAGCGGGGCCCCCGTTCTTC. Its protein is CASSSRGLAGPPFF.

The gene calls are TRBV30 and TRBJ1-1; D remains unclear. V gave up 0 bases and J gave up 4 bases, with 12 bases separating them. Germline CDR1 GTSNPN, CDR2 SVGIG (reference sequence). The CDR3 is 14 residues long. CDR3 residues: CAWSVWGGPTEAFF. The CDR3 coding sequence is TGTGCCTGGAGTGTATGGGGAGGGCCCACTGAAGCTTTCTTT.